This T cell receptor beta chain was retrieved from a study of T cell responses to AZD1222 COVID-19 vaccine. Method: immunoSEQ multiplex PCR; TCRdb's copy keeps in-frame clones and lacks some. Of 70,000 to 75,000 clones in the sample, 70% to 90% are singletons; the top ten hold approximately 1.2%. The length of the CDR3 is 16 residues. Germline V gene data show CDR1 as MNHEY and CDR2 as SMNVEV (reference sequence). Trimming removed 5 bases from V and 7 bases from J; junction bases left unmatched: 13. The TCR was taken from an adult who received the AZD1222 COVID-19 vaccine. The chain uses TRBV27 and TRBJ2-1, with 8 nucleotides matching TRBD2. The sequencing here drew on peripheral blood, taken 28 days after the second AZD1222 dose. The CDR3 nucleotides read TGTGCCAGCAGTCGTCTACTAGCGGAGGGGGGAAATGAGCAGTTCTTC. This encodes CASSRLLAEGGNEQFF.